A single sample gave rise to the 9 T cell receptor beta chains below, sequenced in a study of PD-1 blockade in classical Hodgkin lymphoma. Time point defined: cycle 4 day 1 (C4D1), after more than five weeks of nivolumab. Every patient had relapsed following autologous stem cell transplantation, and cohorts differed in brentuximab vedotin exposure. Assay used: immunoSEQ multiplex PCR; TCRdb lists only in-frame clones, some missing. Of about 20,000 clones listed, 76% are singletons. The sequencing used peripheral blood mononuclear cells (PBMCs), collected before the fourth cycle of nivolumab. The receptors here all came from a human donor with classical Hodgkin lymphoma.

Relative to its sample, this clone is medium-sized. The rearrangement links TRBV4-1 to TRBJ2-7; perhaps D is TRBD1 or TRBD2 (6 bases each). Trimming cost V 2 bases and J 5 bases, with 16 bases left between them. The CDR3 has 15 amino acids. Germline CDR1 is MGHRA and CDR2 is YSYEKL. The CDR3 here is CASSQKEGGVDEQYF. The CDR3 DNA reads TGCGCCAGCAGCCAAAAGGAGGGGGGTGTCGACGAGCAGTACTTC.

The CDR3 DNA reads as TGTGCCAGCTCACCAAGGTGGACGGGACAGGGGGGTCAAAACATTCAGTACTTC. Amino acids: CASSPRWTGQGGQNIQYF. V usage is TRBV18 and J usage is TRBJ2-4; 11 positions agree with TRBD1. The germline V gene has CDR1 KGHSH and CDR2 LQKENI. Unmatched junction bases numbered 11, after V lost 2 bases and J lost 5 bases. There are 18 residues in the CDR3.

V and J are TRBV29-1 and TRBJ1-1; possible D gene TRBD1, 6 bases. The V gene's germline CDR1 is SQVTM and CDR2 ANQGSEA. The CDR3 is made up of 16 amino acids. V dropped 0 bases and J dropped 1 base, with 15 bases sitting between them. The CDR3 spells CSVEDRRGTQNTEAFF. Here the CDR3 DNA reads TGCAGCGTTGAAGATCGAAGGGGGACTCAGAACACTGAAGCTTTCTTT.

The chain is built from TRBV11-2 and TRBJ2-7; the D call may be TRBD1 or TRBD2 (6 bases each). This CDR3 contains 18 residues. CDR1 SGHAT and CDR2 FQNNGV come from the germline V gene. V was trimmed by 3 bases and J by 4 bases, leaving 25 bases between them. CDR3 in amino acids: CASSFYLTEGVEGYEQYF. In DNA form, the CDR3 reads TGTGCCAGCAGCTTCTACCTGACGGAGGGGGTAGAAGGGTACGAGCAGTACTTC.

This clone was seen more than once but under ten times. This chain connects TRBV27 to TRBJ1-5; 7 nucleotides line up with TRBD1. CDR3 length equals 14 residues. Trimming took 2 bases from V and 2 from J; bases not matched to a gene: 0. Germline V gene sequence: CDR1 MNHEY, CDR2 SMNVEV (reference sequence). The CDR3 loop reads CASSLTGGNQPQHF. The CDR3 bases are TGTGCCAGCAGTTTAACAGGGGGCAATCAGCCCCAGCATTTT.

This chain joins TRBV5-1 and TRBJ2-7; the match to TRBD1 covers 7 bases. CDR3 length equals 15 residues. Losses at the gene ends were 0 bases for V and 2 bases for J; bases not matched to a gene: 5. Germline V CDR1 and CDR2: SGHRS, YFSETQ. The CDR3 loop is CASSLVGDSPYEQYF. The CDR3 DNA sequence: TGCGCCAGCAGCTTGGTAGGGGACAGTCCCTACGAGCAGTACTTC.

This clone was observed once. This chain uses TRBV9 with TRBJ2-5; D is undetermined. This CDR3 contains 11 residues. Germline CDR1 and CDR2: SGDLS and YYNGEE. V dropped 4 bases and J dropped 3 bases, with 4 bases sitting between them. In nucleotides, the CDR3 is TGTGCCAGCAGCAAAGAAGAGACCCAGTACTTC. It codes for CASSKEETQYF.

This chain uses TRBV21-1 with TRBJ2-7; no DNA check was done on the table's D call, TRBD2. TRBV21-1 is deemed a pseudogene. This CDR3 contains 16 residues. CDR3 protein: CASSKARGGRSYEQYF. Here the CDR3 DNA reads TGTGCCAGCAGCAAAGCGCGGGGAGGGAGGTCTTACGAGCAGTACTTC.

This chain joins TRBV7-3 and TRBJ2-1; TRBD2 agrees at 10 bases. The J segment lost 5 bases and the V segment lost 3 bases, leaving 1 base of the junction unmatched. Germline loops: CDR1 SGHTA, CDR2 FQGTGA. CDR3 length: 14 residues. CDR3 bases: TGTGCCAGCAGCTTTACTAGCGGGAACAATGAGCAGTTCTTC. Protein: CASSFTSGNNEQFF. Full variable domain (outside the CDR3, taken from reference TRBV7-3 and TRBJ2-1): GAGVSQTPSNKVTEKGKYVELRCDPISGHTALYWYRQSLGQGPEFLIYFQGTGAADDSGLPNDRFFAVRPEGSVSTLKIQRTERGDSAVYLCASSFTSGNNEQFFGPGTRLTVL.